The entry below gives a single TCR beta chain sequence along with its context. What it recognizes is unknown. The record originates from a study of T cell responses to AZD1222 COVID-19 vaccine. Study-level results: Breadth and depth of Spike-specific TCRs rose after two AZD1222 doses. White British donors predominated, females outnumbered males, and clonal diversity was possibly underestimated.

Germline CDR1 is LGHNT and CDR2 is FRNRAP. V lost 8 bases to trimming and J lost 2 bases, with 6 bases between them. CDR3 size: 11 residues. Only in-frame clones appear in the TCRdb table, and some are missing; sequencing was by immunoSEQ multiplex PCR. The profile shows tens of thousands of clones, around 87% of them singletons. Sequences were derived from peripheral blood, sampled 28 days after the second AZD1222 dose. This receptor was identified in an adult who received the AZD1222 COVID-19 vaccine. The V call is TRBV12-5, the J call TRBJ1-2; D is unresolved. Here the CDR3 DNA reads TGTGCTAGTATACAGAACTATGGCTACACCTTC. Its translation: CASIQNYGYTF. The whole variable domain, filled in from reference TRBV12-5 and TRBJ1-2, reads DARVTQTPRHKVTEMGQEVTMRCQPILGHNTVFWYRQTMMQGLELLAYFRNRAPLDDSGMPKDRFSAEMPDATLATLKIQPSEPRDSAVYFCASIQNYGYTFGSGTRLTVV.